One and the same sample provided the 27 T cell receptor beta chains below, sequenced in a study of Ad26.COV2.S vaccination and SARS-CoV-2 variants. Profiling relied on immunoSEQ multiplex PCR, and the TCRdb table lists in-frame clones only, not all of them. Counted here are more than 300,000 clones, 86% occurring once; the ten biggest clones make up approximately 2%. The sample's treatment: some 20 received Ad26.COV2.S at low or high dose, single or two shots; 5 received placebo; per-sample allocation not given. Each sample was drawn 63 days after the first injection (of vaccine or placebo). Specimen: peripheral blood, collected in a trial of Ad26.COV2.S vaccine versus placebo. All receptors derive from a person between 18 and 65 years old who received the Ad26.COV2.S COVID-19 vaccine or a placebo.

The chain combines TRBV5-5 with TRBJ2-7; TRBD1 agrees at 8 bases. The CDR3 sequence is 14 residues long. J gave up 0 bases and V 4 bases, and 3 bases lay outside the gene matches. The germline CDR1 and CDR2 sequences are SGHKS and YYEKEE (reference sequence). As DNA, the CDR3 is TGTGCCAGCAGCCGACAGGGGTTCTCCTACGAGCAGTACTTC. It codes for CASSRQGFSYEQYF.

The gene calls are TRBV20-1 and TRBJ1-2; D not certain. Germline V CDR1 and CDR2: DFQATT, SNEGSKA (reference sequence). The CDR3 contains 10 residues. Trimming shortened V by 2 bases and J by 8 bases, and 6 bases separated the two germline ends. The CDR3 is CSARNGGYTF. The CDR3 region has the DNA TGCAGTGCTAGAAACGGGGGCTACACCTTC.

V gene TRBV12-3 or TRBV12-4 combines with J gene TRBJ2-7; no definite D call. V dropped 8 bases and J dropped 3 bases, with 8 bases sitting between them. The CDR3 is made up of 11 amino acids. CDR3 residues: CASAKNYEQYF. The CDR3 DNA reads TGTGCCAGCGCAAAGAACTACGAGCAGTACTTC.

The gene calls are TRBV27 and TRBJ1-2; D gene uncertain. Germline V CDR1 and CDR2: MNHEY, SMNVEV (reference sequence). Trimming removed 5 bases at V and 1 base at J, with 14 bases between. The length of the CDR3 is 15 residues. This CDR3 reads CASSPRGAFNYGYTF. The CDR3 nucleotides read TGTGCCAGCAGTCCCCGCGGCGCGTTTAACTATGGCTACACCTTC.

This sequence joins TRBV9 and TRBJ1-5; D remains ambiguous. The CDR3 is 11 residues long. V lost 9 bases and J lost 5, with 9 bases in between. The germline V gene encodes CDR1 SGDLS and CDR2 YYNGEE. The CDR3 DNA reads TGTGCCAAGTTTTGGGATCAGCCCCAGCATTTT. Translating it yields CAKFWDQPQHF.

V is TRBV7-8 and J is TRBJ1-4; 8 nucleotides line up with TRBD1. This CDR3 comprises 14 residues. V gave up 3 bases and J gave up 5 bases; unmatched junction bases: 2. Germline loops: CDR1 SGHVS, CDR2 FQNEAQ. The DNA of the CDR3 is TGTGCCAGCAGCTTGACAGGGGAGAATGAAAAACTGTTTTTT. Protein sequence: CASSLTGENEKLFF.

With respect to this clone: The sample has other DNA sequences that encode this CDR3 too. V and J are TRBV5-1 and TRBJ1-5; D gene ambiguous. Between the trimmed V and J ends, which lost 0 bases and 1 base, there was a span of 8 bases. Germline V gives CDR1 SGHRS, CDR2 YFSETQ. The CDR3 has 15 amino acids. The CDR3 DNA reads TGCGCCAGCAGCTTGGGTAGTTCCAGCAATCAGCCCCAGCATTTT. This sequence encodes CASSLGSSSNQPQHF.

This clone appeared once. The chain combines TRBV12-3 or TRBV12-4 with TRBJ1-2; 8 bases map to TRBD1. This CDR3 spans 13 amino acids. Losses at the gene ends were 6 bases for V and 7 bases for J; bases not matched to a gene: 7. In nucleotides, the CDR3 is TGTGCCAGCAGATCCACAGGGGGTGCTGGCTACACCTTC. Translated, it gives CASRSTGGAGYTF.

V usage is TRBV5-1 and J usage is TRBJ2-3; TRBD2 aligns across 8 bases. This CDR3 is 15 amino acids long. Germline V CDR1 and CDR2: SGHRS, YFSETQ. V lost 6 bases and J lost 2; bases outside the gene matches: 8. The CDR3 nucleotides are TGCGCCAGCAAAACTGGCGGGGGGAACACAGATACGCAGTATTTT. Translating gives CASKTGGGNTDTQYF.

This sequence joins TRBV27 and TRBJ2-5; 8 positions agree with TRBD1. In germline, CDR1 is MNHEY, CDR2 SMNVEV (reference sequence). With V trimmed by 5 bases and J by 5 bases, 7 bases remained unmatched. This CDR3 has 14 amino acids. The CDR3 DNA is TGTGCCAGCAGTCCAGGGGGCAAAGTGGAGACCCAGTACTTC. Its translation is CASSPGGKVETQYF.

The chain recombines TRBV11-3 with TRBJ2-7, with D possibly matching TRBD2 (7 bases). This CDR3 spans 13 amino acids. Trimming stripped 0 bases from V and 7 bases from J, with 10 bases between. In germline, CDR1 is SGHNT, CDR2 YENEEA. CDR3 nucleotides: TGTGCCAGCAGCTTAGAAGGGGGGGGTGAGCAGTACTTC. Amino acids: CASSLEGGGEQYF. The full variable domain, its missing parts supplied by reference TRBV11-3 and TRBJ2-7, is EAGVVQSPRYKIIEKKQPVAFWCNPISGHNTLYWYLQNLGQGPELLIRYENEEAVDDSQLPKDRFSAERLKGVDSTLKIQPAELGDSAVYLCASSLEGGGEQYFGPGTRLTVT.

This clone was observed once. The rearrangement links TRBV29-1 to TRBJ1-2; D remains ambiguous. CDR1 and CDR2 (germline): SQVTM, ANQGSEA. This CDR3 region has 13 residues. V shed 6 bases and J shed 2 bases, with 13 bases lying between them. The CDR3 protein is CSVAGRMNYGYTF. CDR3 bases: TGCAGCGTGGCTGGCAGGATGAACTATGGCTACACCTTC.

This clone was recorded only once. The CDR3 DNA sequence: TGTGCCAGCAGCCGGGGCGTGCGGCAGTACTTC. Protein sequence: CASSRGVRQYF. The V and J genes are TRBV14 and TRBJ2-7; D possibly corresponds to TRBD1 (5 bases). Germline V CDR1 and CDR2: SGHDN, FVKESK. The length of the CDR3 is 11 residues. Trimming stripped 4 bases from V and 9 bases from J, with 10 bases between.

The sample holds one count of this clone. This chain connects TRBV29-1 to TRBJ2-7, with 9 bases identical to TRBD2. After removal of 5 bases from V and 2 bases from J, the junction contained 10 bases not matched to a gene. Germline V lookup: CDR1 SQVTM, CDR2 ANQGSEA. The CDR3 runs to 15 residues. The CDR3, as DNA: TGCAGCGTTCTGGGGCTAGCGGGGCCGACCTACGAGCAGTACTTC. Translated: CSVLGLAGPTYEQYF.

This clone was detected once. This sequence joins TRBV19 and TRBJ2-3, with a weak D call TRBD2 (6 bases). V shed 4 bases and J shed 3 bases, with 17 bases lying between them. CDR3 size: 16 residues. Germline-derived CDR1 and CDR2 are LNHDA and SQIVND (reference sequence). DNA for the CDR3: TGTGCCAGTAGTAAGAGTAGCGGCAGTAAAACAGATACGCAGTATTTT. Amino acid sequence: CASSKSSGSKTDTQYF.

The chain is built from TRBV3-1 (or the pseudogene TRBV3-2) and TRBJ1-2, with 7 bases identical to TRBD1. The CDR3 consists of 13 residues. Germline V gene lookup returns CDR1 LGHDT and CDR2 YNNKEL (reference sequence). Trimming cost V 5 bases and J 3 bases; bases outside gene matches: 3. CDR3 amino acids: CASSLDRDYGYTF. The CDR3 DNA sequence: TGTGCCAGCAGCTTAGACAGGGACTATGGCTACACCTTC.

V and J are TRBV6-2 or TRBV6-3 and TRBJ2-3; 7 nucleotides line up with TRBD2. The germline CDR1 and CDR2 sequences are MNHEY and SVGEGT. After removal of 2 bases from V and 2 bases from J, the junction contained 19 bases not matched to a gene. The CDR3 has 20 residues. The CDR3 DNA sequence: TGTGCCAGCAGTTACCCTCGGCCCCACGGAGCGGGGCTTAACACAGATACGCAGTATTTT. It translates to CASSYPRPHGAGLNTDTQYF.

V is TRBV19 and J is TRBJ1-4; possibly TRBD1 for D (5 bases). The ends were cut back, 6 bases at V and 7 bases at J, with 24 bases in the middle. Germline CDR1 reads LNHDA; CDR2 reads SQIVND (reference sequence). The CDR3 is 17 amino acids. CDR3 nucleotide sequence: TGTGCCAGTAGACAAAGATACCCTCCCGGCCAGGGTGAAAAACTGTTTTTT. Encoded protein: CASRQRYPPGQGEKLFF.

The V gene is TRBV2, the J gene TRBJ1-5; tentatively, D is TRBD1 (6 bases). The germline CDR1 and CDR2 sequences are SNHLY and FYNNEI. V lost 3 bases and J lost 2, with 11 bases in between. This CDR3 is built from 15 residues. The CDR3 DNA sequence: TGTGCCAGCAGTGAGGAGGCAGGGGGCAATCAGCCCCAGCATTTT. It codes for CASSEEAGGNQPQHF.

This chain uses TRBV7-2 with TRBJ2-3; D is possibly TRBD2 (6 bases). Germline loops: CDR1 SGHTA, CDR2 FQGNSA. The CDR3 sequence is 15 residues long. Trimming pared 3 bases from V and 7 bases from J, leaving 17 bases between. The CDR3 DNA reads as TGTGCCAGCAGCTTGTATAGCGGACCCGATAATACGCAGTATTTT. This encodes CASSLYSGPDNTQYF. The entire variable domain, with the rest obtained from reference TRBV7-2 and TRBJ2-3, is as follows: GAGVSQSPSNKVTEKGKDVELRCDPISGHTALYWYRQSLGQGLEFLIYFQGNSAPDKSGLPSDRFSAERTGGSVSTLTIQRTQQEDSAVYLCASSLYSGPDNTQYFGPGTRLTVL.

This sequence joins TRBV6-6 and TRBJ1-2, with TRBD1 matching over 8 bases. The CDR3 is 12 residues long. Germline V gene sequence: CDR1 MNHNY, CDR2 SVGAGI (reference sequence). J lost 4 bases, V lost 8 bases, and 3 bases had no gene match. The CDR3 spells CASDDRGYGYTF. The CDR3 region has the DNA TGTGCCAGCGACGACAGGGGCTATGGCTACACCTTC.

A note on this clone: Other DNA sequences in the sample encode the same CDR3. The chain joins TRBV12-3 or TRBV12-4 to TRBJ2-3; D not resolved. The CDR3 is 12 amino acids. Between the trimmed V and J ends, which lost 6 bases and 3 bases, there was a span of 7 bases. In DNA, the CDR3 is TGTGCCAGCAGCCTAAGGACAGATACGCAGTATTTT. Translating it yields CASSLRTDTQYF.

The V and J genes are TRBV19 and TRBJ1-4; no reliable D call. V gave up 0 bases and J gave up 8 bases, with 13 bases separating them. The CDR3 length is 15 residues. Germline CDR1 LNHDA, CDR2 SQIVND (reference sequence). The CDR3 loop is CASSIDLRAREKLFF. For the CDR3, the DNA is TGTGCCAGTAGTATAGATCTGCGTGCTCGGGAAAAACTGTTTTTT.

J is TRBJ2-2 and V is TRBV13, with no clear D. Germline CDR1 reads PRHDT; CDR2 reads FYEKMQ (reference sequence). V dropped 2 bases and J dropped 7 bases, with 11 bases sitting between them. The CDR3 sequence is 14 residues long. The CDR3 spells CASSLSRISGELFF. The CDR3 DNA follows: TGTGCCAGCAGCTTAAGCAGGATCAGCGGGGAGCTGTTTTTT.

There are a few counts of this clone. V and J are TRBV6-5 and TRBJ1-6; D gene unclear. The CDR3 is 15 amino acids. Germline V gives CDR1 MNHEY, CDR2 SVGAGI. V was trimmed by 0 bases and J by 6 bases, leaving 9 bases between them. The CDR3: CASSYSWGGNSPLHF. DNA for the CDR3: TGTGCCAGCAGTTACTCGTGGGGAGGTAATTCACCCCTCCACTTT.

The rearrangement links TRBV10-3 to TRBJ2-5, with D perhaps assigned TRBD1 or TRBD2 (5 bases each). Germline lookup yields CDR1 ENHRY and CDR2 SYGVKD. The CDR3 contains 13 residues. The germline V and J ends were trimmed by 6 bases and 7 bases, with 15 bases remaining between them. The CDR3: CAISPRDGGTQYF. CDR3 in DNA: TGTGCCATCAGCCCCCGGGACGGTGGGACCCAGTACTTC.

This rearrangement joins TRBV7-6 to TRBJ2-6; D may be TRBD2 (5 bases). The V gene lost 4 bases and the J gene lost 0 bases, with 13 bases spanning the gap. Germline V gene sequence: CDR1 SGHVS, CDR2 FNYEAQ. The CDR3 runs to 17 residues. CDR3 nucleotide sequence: TGTGCCAGCAGCTCCGGGATCGGGAACTCTGGGGCCAACGTCCTGACTTTC. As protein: CASSSGIGNSGANVLTF.